These 11 T cell receptor beta chains share one sample of origin, sequenced in a study of T-cell reconstitution after alpha-beta-depleted transplantation in children. A library of TCRbeta sequences, prepared with unique molecular identifiers, was generated. Using its own MiXCR run on the PCR reads, TCRdb lists one record per CDR3 protein. The sample yields over 400,000 distinct CDR3 sequences, 12% seen once. Sequenced here: PBMCs from the stem cell graft donor, sampled from the stem cell graft. These receptors originate from a human donor who donated a stem cell graft to a child with combined immunodeficiency.

The V call is TRBV11-3, the J call TRBJ2-3, with TRBD2 identical over 8 bases. This CDR3 spans 16 amino acids. Per the germline V gene, CDR1 is SGHNT and CDR2 is YENEEA. J gave up 2 bases and V 5 bases, and 9 bases lay outside the gene matches. The CDR3 bases are TGTGCCAGCAGCCCGTCGCGCGGGAGGCACACAGATACGCAGTATTTT. This translates into CASSPSRGRHTDTQYF.

This clonotype was detected only a few times. The chain uses TRBV6-2 or TRBV6-3 and TRBJ2-1; TRBD2 matches 10 bases. With 0 bases clipped from V and 2 bases from J, the junction kept 13 bases outside the gene matches. The CDR3 loop spans 20 amino acids. Per the germline V gene, CDR1 is MNHEY and CDR2 is SVGEGT. CDR3 nucleotides: TGTGCCAGCAGTTACTCGAAAGCGGGGGGGCCTAATCAAACCTACAATGAGCAGTTCTTC. Translating it yields CASSYSKAGGPNQTYNEQFF.

This clonotype was seen only a few times. V gene TRBV5-4 combines with J gene TRBJ1-5; possibly TRBD1 for D (5 bases). The V and J ends lost 2 bases and 7 bases respectively, with 10 bases between them. CDR1 SGHNT and CDR2 YYREEE come from the germline V gene (reference sequence). CDR3 length: 13 amino acids. CDR3 sequence (DNA): TGTGCCAGCAGCTTCGGGACGGGCCAGCCCCAGCATTTT. Its protein is CASSFGTGQPQHF.

The table lists this clonotype with a few counts. The genes are TRBV7-9 and TRBJ1-2; D is uncertain. Germline assignment: CDR1 SEHNR and CDR2 FQNEAQ (reference sequence). Trimming removed 8 bases from V and 4 bases from J, with 8 bases in between. The CDR3 is made up of 11 amino acids. As DNA, the CDR3 is TGTGCCAGCTCCCGGGCCTATGGCTACACCTTC. It specifies CASSRAYGYTF. Filled out from reference TRBV7-9 and TRBJ1-2, the complete variable domain reads DTGVSQNPRHKITKRGQNVTFRCDPISEHNRLYWYRQTLGQGPEFLTYFQNEAQLEKSRLLSDRFSAERPKGSFSTLEIQRTEQGDSAMYLCASSRAYGYTFGSGTRLTVV.

This clonotype was observed a handful of times. The chain combines TRBV11-2 with TRBJ2-7, with D perhaps being TRBD1 or TRBD2 (5 bases each). The CDR3 loop spans 18 amino acids. CDR1 is SGHAT, CDR2 FQNNGV, per germline. Trimming cost V 0 bases and J 2 bases, with 20 bases left between them. CDR3 protein: CASSLDNNGKRQTYEQYF. The CDR3 DNA sequence: TGTGCCAGCAGCTTAGATAACAACGGGAAAAGACAGACCTACGAGCAGTACTTC.

There are a few counts of this clonotype. The V gene is TRBV6-1, the J gene TRBJ2-1; D possibly corresponds to TRBD1 (6 bases). CDR3 size: 13 residues. The germline V gene has CDR1 MNHNS and CDR2 SASEGT. Deletions cut 6 bases from V and 9 bases from J, with 15 bases between. CDR3 loop: CASSPGHTGEQFF. DNA for the CDR3: TGTGCCAGCAGCCCGGGACACACCGGTGAGCAGTTCTTC.

This rearrangement joins TRBV6-1 to TRBJ1-2; D is uncertain. Looked up from germline, CDR1 is MNHNS and CDR2 is SASEGT. The CDR3 consists of 13 residues. The germline V and J ends were trimmed by 6 bases and 3 bases, with 11 bases remaining between them. For the CDR3, the DNA is TGTGCCAGCAGCCCCAGTGTCGACTATGGCTACACCTTC. Its protein is CASSPSVDYGYTF.

This clonotype was detected many times. The chain uses TRBV27 and TRBJ2-2, with 8 bases lining up with TRBD1. The V and J ends lost 3 bases and 5 bases, in that order; junction bases with no gene match: 5. Germline CDR1 is MNHEY and CDR2 is SMNVEV (reference sequence). This CDR3 is 15 amino acids long. CDR3 region: CASSLWTGQTGELFF. The CDR3 DNA reads TGTGCCAGCAGTTTGTGGACAGGGCAAACCGGGGAGCTGTTTTTT.

This clonotype was seen only a few times. The CDR3 DNA follows: TGCAGCGTGGTTCTTAGGTCTAGCACAGATACGCAGTATTTT. This sequence encodes CSVVLRSSTDTQYF. The V and J genes are TRBV29-1 and TRBJ2-3, with D unclear. This CDR3 has 14 residues. Trimming shortened V by 6 bases and J by 0 bases, and 13 bases separated the two germline ends. The germline V gene has CDR1 SQVTM and CDR2 ANQGSEA.

This clonotype showed up just a few times. This chain connects TRBV29-1 to TRBJ2-2, with D possibly TRBD2 on 6 matching bases. With 6 bases removed from V and 6 bases from J, the gap between germline ends came to 11 bases. CDR3 length equals 12 residues. CDR1 is SQVTM and CDR2 is ANQGSEA in the germline V gene. CDR3 sequence reads: CSVQWGAGELFF. The CDR3 region has the DNA TGCAGCGTCCAATGGGGGGCCGGGGAGCTGTTTTTT.

The sample holds many counts of this clonotype. J is TRBJ2-7 and V is TRBV19; D ambiguous. Deletions cut 4 bases from V and 6 bases from J, with 7 bases between. Germline V CDR1 and CDR2: LNHDA, SQIVND (reference sequence). The CDR3 has 11 amino acids. CDR3 sequence reads: CASSNGREQYF. The CDR3 DNA reads as TGTGCCAGTAGTAATGGGCGCGAGCAGTACTTC.